Listed below are T cell receptor beta chains from one sample, sequenced in a study of cytomegalovirus exposure and HLA in healthy donors. Clones were sequenced by immunoSEQ multiplex PCR, and TCRdb holds only the in-frame ones, with some missing. The table shows about 210,000 clones, with around 83% occurring only once. The sequenced sample consisted of PBMCs. The receptors were gathered from a woman aged 45-65 years in good health and CMV-seropositive. Both conserved end residues are part of each CDR3.

V: TRBV30; CDR3: CAWSVRRGGDTQYF
V: TRBV4-1; CDR3: CASSQAGDTEAFF
V: TRBV7-8; CDR3: CASSLTRDRYNSPLHF
V: TRBV6-5; CDR3: CASRADRVRTDTQYF
V: TRBV5-6; CDR3: CASSLGSGYEQYF
V: TRBV2; CDR3: CASSAQTTDTQYF
V: TRBV5-6; CDR3: CASSLGTSGPGELFF
V: TRBV5-8; CDR3: CASSSSVLTRRGAFF
V: TRBV6-5; CDR3: CASSSLVGHGYTF
V: TRBV7-9; CDR3: CASSAGQGNYEQYF
V: TRBV29-1; CDR3: CSARQDSYEQYF
V: TRBV28; CDR3: CASSLTSGGGHYNEQFF
V: TRBV9; CDR3: CASSFHPLTSGGAGELFF
V: TRBV30; CDR3: CAWEYGQGREKLFF
V: TRBV5-1; CDR3: CASSSSSGTGGSPLHF
V: TRBV6-5; CDR3: CASRAPTAGLSPLHF